This T cell receptor beta chain was retrieved from a study of shared clonotypes between healthy human individuals. Produced via immunoSEQ multiplex PCR; TCRdb's table is partial and in-frame only. This table holds about 490,000 clones, 65% to 85% found once. The V gene lost 3 bases and the J gene lost 1 base, with 10 bases spanning the gap. From germline, CDR1 is MGHRA and CDR2 YSYEKL. The CDR3 extends over 15 amino acids. The source material was PBMCs. The sequence derives from a woman aged 35 to 49 in good health. Some clones in this sample may be carry-over from other donors' samples. This sequence joins TRBV4-1 and TRBJ1-5; weak D call: TRBD1 (5 bases). The CDR3 bases are TGCGCCAGCAGCCAGGGGCCCATGAGCAATCAGCCCCAGCATTTT. It specifies CASSQGPMSNQPQHF.